The 26 T cell receptor beta chains reported below all come from one sample, sequenced in a study of T cells in Graves' hyperthyroidism and ophthalmopathy. There were TCR beta CDR3 regions amplified from RNA transcripts. First-round RT-PCR with HTBI primers amplified the TCR CDR3 region. TCRdb re-analysed the multiplex PCR reads in MiXCR, keeping a single row per CDR3 protein. The data hold around 520,000 distinct CDR3 sequences, with 11% to 15% observed a single time. Sequencing used blood. These receptors were collected from a woman aged 40 to 50 with Graves' hyperthyroidism.

This clonotype was counted many times. The rearrangement uses TRBV7-2 and TRBJ2-7; D may be TRBD1 or TRBD2 (7 bases each). The ends were cut back, 5 bases at V and 2 bases at J, with 16 bases in the middle. The CDR3 is 15 residues long. The germline CDR1 and CDR2 sequences are SGHTA and FQGNSA. This CDR3 is CASSPGGGGTYEQYF. As DNA, the CDR3 is TGTGCCAGCAGCCCAGGGGGAGGGGGTACCTACGAGCAGTACTTC.

This clonotype was found a few times. This chain links TRBV28 with TRBJ1-5; maybe TRBD1 (5 bases). Germline CDR1 and CDR2: MDHEN and SYDVKM. Trimming cost V 5 bases and J 0 bases, with 11 bases left between them. The CDR3 contains 15 residues. The CDR3: CASSPSGSSNQPQHF. The CDR3 DNA is TGTGCCAGCAGTCCCTCAGGGAGTAGCAATCAGCCCCAGCATTTT.

This clonotype was detected ten times or more. The rearrangement joins TRBV18 to TRBJ1-1; D call uncertain. Germline CDR1 and CDR2: KGHSH and LQKENI. This CDR3 is built from 13 residues. V was trimmed by 0 bases and J by 5 bases, leaving 7 bases between them. CDR3 in DNA: TGTGCCAGCTCACCACCGATGGGAACTGAAGCTTTCTTT. It yields the protein CASSPPMGTEAFF.

This clonotype was found many times. The chain carries TRBV28 and TRBJ1-4, with D perhaps matching TRBD1 (6 bases). This CDR3 is built from 15 residues. Trimming took off 6 bases at V and 7 bases at J, with 18 bases between the two ends. Germline CDR1 MDHEN, CDR2 SYDVKM. Here the CDR3 DNA reads TGTGCCAGCAGCGGACCCGGGGGCGAGGGTGAAAAACTGTTTTTT. This encodes CASSGPGGEGEKLFF. Looking up the rest from reference TRBV28 and TRBJ1-4 gives the full variable domain: DVKVTQSSRYLVKRTGEKVFLECVQDMDHENMFWYRQDPGLGLRLIYFSYDVKMKEKGDIPEGYSVSREKKERFSLILESASTNQTSMYLCASSGPGGEGEKLFFGSGTQLSVL.

The chain uses TRBV19 and TRBJ2-1; 11 bases fit TRBD2. Germline V CDR1 and CDR2: LNHDA, SQIVND (reference sequence). This CDR3 has 14 residues. Trimming at V came to 6 bases and at J to 6 bases, leaving 4 bases not matched to a gene. Written as DNA, the CDR3 is TGTGCCAGTAGCCGACTAGCGGGAATCAATGAGCAGTTCTTC. Translated: CASSRLAGINEQFF.

This clonotype was recorded at least ten times. The chain carries TRBV12-3 or TRBV12-4 and TRBJ2-1; 11 nucleotides match TRBD2. V lost 3 bases and J lost 7; bases outside the gene matches: 2. The CDR3 sequence is 14 residues long. CDR3 sequence reads: CASSFSSGRNEQFF. In DNA, the CDR3 is TGTGCCAGCAGTTTCTCTAGCGGGAGGAATGAGCAGTTCTTC.

This clonotype was recorded at least ten times. The chain recombines TRBV14 with TRBJ1-1; TRBD1 agrees at 10 bases. This CDR3 is built from 15 residues. CDR1 and CDR2 (germline): SGHDN, FVKESK. V gave up 5 bases and J gave up 4 bases; unmatched junction bases: 7. Here the CDR3 DNA reads TGTGCCAGCAGCGCGAGGACAGGGGGTTTCACTGAAGCTTTCTTT. Encoded protein: CASSARTGGFTEAFF. The full variable domain, its missing parts supplied by reference TRBV14 and TRBJ1-1, is EAGVTQFPSHSVIEKGQTVTLRCDPISGHDNLYWYRRVMGKEIKFLLHFVKESKQDESGMPNNRFLAERTGGTYSTLKVQPAELEDSGVYFCASSARTGGFTEAFFGQGTRLTVV.

This clonotype was recorded at least ten times. CDR3 DNA: TGTGCCAGCAGCCCAACACTAGCAAATGAGCAGTTCTTC. This gives the protein CASSPTLANEQFF. This sequence joins TRBV7-3 and TRBJ2-1; D possibly corresponds to TRBD2 (6 bases). V gave up 5 bases and J gave up 7 bases, with 12 bases separating them. Looked up from germline, CDR1 is SGHTA and CDR2 is FQGTGA. The length of the CDR3 is 13 residues.

J is TRBJ2-1 and V is TRBV10-1, with D perhaps TRBD2 (6 bases). Germline V CDR1 and CDR2: WNHNN, SYGVQD (reference sequence). This CDR3 is 14 amino acids long. The V and J ends lost 3 bases and 7 bases respectively, with 13 bases between them. CDR3 bases: TGCGCCAGCAGTGATAAGACTAGGAAGAATGAGCAGTTCTTC. It specifies CASSDKTRKNEQFF.

The sample holds many counts of this clonotype. The gene calls are TRBV11-1 and TRBJ2-2; D is undetermined. The CDR3 is 14 amino acids. Germline CDR1 and CDR2: SGHAT and FQDESV (reference sequence). V was shortened by 5 bases and J by 4 bases, with 11 bases between the two germline ends. The CDR3 nucleotides read TGTGCCAGCAGCCCCGAACTCCCCACCGGGGAGCTGTTTTTT. It is translated as CASSPELPTGELFF.

The sample holds many counts of this clonotype. The rearrangement joins TRBV27 to TRBJ2-7; 9 nucleotides agree with TRBD1. CDR1 and CDR2 from the germline V gene are MNHEY and SMNVEV (reference sequence). J was trimmed by 2 bases and V by 5 bases; bases with no gene match: 10. The CDR3 extends over 16 amino acids. CDR3 protein: CASSNPLGTGTYEQYF. The DNA for the CDR3 is TGTGCCAGCAGTAACCCCCTTGGGACAGGGACCTACGAGCAGTACTTC.

A word on this clonotype: A much larger clone lies a single base off, so this may be a read error. The J gene is TRBJ1-1, the V gene TRBV6-2 or TRBV6-3, with 9 bases identical to TRBD1. Germline lookup yields CDR1 MNHEY and CDR2 SVGEGT. CDR3 length equals 18 residues. After removal of 5 bases from V and 1 base from J, the junction contained 14 bases not matched to a gene. The CDR3 protein is CASSHSHRGPSTNTEAFF. CDR3 coding DNA: TGTGCCAGCAGTCATTCCCACAGGGGGCCGAGTACGAACACTGAAGCTTTCTTT.

This clonotype was found many times. The rearrangement joins TRBV18 to TRBJ2-7; a weak D match, TRBD2 (6 bases). Germline V gene data show CDR1 as KGHSH and CDR2 as LQKENI. This CDR3 is 16 amino acids long. Trimming left V 3 bases short and J 2 bases short, with 17 bases between. CDR3 protein: CASSPPGGSRTYEQYF. The CDR3 nucleotides are TGTGCCAGCTCACCTCCAGGAGGGAGTCGAACCTACGAGCAGTACTTC.

This clonotype appeared many times. The V and J genes are TRBV20-1 and TRBJ2-7, with 7 bases that match TRBD1. J was trimmed by 3 bases and V by 5 bases; bases with no gene match: 10. This CDR3 spans 14 amino acids. Germline lookup yields CDR1 DFQATT and CDR2 SNEGSKA (reference sequence). CDR3 bases: TGCAGTGCTCAGACCGGGACAGCAAGCTACGAGCAGTACTTC. Protein sequence: CSAQTGTASYEQYF.

This chain uses TRBV19 with TRBJ2-1; 7 bases align to TRBD2. This CDR3 is 15 amino acids long. Germline lookup yields CDR1 LNHDA and CDR2 SQIVND (reference sequence). Trimming removed 6 bases from V and 7 bases from J; junction bases left unmatched: 12. CDR3 region: CASRVSRLASNEQFF. The CDR3 DNA reads TGTGCCAGTAGAGTGAGCAGACTAGCCTCTAATGAGCAGTTCTTC. The full variable domain, rest sourced from reference TRBV19 and TRBJ2-1, is DGGITQSPKYLFRKEGQNVTLSCEQNLNHDAMYWYRQDPGQGLRLIYYSQIVNDFQKGDIAEGYSVSREKKESFPLTVTSAQKNPTAFYLCASRVSRLASNEQFFGPGTRLTVL.

The J gene is TRBJ2-1, the V gene TRBV6-1; 8 nucleotides agree with TRBD1. Germline trimming cut 5 bases from V and 7 bases from J; bases unmatched to any gene: 10. Germline CDR1 is MNHNS and CDR2 is SASEGT. The CDR3 has 15 amino acids. CDR3 DNA sequence: TGTGCCAGCAGTCCCCGAAGGACAGGGCGGAATGAGCAGTTCTTC. Residues: CASSPRRTGRNEQFF.

The V and J genes are TRBV4-1 and TRBJ1-1; 7 nucleotides agree with TRBD1. Germline V gene lookup returns CDR1 MGHRA and CDR2 YSYEKL. The CDR3 runs to 15 residues. V lost 3 bases, J lost 0 bases, and 4 bases stayed unmatched. The CDR3 DNA reads TGCGCCAGCAGCCAGCGGGACAGCTTGAACACTGAAGCTTTCTTT. Its translation: CASSQRDSLNTEAFF.

As to this clonotype: Since a much larger clone is just one base distant, this may be a read error. The chain employs TRBV13 and TRBJ2-3; weak D call: TRBD2 (6 bases). The germline gives CDR1 PRHDT, CDR2 FYEKMQ (reference sequence). The CDR3 contains 15 residues. CDR3 bases: TGTGTCAGCAGCTTAGGCCCGGGGGGCACAGATACGCAGTATTTT. It translates to CVSSLGPGGTDTQYF.

The chain joins TRBV6-1 to TRBJ1-5; D may be TRBD1 (5 bases). The CDR3 totals 15 residues. The germline gives CDR1 MNHNS, CDR2 SASEGT. Trimming took 1 base from V and 4 from J, leaving 11 bases between them. The CDR3: CASSEVGLTNQPQHF. The CDR3 bases are TGTGCCAGCAGTGAAGTGGGACTAACTAATCAGCCCCAGCATTTT.

Points on this clonotype: A read error is possible here, since a much larger clone lies one base away. The J gene is TRBJ1-5, the V gene TRBV20-1; D uncertain. Germline values: CDR1 DFQATT, CDR2 SNEGSKA (reference sequence). The CDR3 has 12 amino acids. Trimming left V 3 bases short and J 3 bases short, with 6 bases between. This chain's CDR3 is CSASGTNQPQHF. CDR3 DNA: TGCAGTGCTAGCGGTACCAATCAGCCCCAGCATTTT.

This clonotype was detected only a few times. The chain uses TRBV2 and TRBJ1-4, with TRBD1 as a possible D gene (6 bases). V lost 6 bases, J lost 2 bases, and 13 bases lay in between. CDR3 length equals 15 residues. Germline CDR1 and CDR2: SNHLY and FYNNEI. The CDR3 reads CASRKGDITNEKLFF. In nucleotides, the CDR3 is TGTGCCAGCAGGAAGGGGGATATCACTAATGAAAAACTGTTTTTT. Drawing the rest from reference TRBV2 and TRBJ1-4, the complete variable domain is EPEVTQTPSHQVTQMGQEVILRCVPISNHLYFYWYRQILGQKVEFLVSFYNNEISEKSEIFDDQFSVERPDGSNFTLKIRSTKLEDSAMYFCASRKGDITNEKLFFGSGTQLSVL.

On this clonotype itself: One end of the junction varies from germline; a read error may be responsible. CDR3 sequence reads: CASGSSGKSETQCF. CDR3 coding DNA: TGTGCCAGCGGATCTAGCGGGAAATCAGAGACCCAGTGCTTC. The rearrangement links TRBV27 to TRBJ2-5; 9 nucleotides agree with TRBD2. The CDR3 runs 14 residues. Per the germline V gene, CDR1 is MNHEY and CDR2 is SMNVEV (reference sequence).

This clonotype was observed a few times. This sequence is one base from a far larger clone and is likely a read error. The chain has TRBV7-2 and TRBJ2-2; unclear D gene. Trimming left V 4 bases short and J 4 bases short, with 4 bases between. The germline V gene encodes CDR1 SGHTA and CDR2 FQGNSA. The length of the CDR3 is 12 residues. CDR3 region: CASSSTTGELFF. The CDR3 bases are TGTGCCAGCAGCTCGACCACCGGGGAGCTGTTTTTT.

The CDR3 here is CATSDLRDRGSNQPQHF. CDR3 sequence (DNA): TGTGCCACCAGTGATTTACGGGACAGGGGGAGCAATCAGCCCCAGCATTTT. This chain joins TRBV24-1 and TRBJ1-5; 11 nucleotides match TRBD1. J gave up 1 base and V 1 base, and 2 bases lay outside the gene matches. From germline, CDR1 is KGHDR and CDR2 SFDVKD. The CDR3 runs to 17 residues.

This chain links TRBV20-1 with TRBJ2-1, with 9 bases identical to TRBD2. Germline V gene lookup returns CDR1 DFQATT and CDR2 SNEGSKA (reference sequence). The CDR3 spans 16 residues. V dropped 3 bases and J dropped 2; count of bases not matched to a gene: 8. In DNA, the CDR3 is TGCAGTGCTAGTGGCCAGACTAGCGGTACCTACAATGAGCAGTTCTTC. This gives the protein CSASGQTSGTYNEQFF.

About this clonotype itself: A read error is possible here, since a much larger clone lies one base away. The chain couples TRBV12-3 or TRBV12-4 to TRBJ1-1, with D unclear. The CDR3 sequence is 13 residues long. The CDR3 spells CASSQQLNAEAFF. CDR3 in DNA: TGTGCCAGCAGCCAACAATTGAACGCTGAAGCTTTCTTT.